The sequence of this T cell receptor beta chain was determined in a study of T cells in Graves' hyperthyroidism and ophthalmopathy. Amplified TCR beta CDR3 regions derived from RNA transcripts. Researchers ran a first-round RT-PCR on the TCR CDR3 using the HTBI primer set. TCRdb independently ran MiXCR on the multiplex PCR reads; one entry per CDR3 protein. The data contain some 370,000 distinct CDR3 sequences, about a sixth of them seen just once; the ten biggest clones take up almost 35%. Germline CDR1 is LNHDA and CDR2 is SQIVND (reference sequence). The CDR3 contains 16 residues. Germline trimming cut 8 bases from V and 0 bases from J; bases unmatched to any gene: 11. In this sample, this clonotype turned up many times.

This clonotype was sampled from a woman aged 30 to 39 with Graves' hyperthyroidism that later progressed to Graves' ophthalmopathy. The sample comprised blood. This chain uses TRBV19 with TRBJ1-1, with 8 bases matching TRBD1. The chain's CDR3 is CASAGQGDPMNTEAFF. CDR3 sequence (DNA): TGTGCCAGTGCTGGACAGGGAGACCCCATGAACACTGAAGCTTTCTTT.